This TCR beta chain was recovered during a study of blood T cell repertoires in COVID-19. Overall study context: The analysed material was cDNA or gDNA that came from T cells, B-cell-depleted T cells, or PBMCs.

Trimming removed 2 bases at V and 6 bases at J, with 5 bases between. This CDR3 comprises 13 residues. The protocol was immunoSEQ multiplex PCR, while the TCRdb copy is restricted to in-frame clones and leaves out a portion. The table has around 320,000 clones, 90% seen once. The rearrangement uses TRBV12-3 or TRBV12-4 and TRBJ1-6, with D perhaps matching TRBD1 (5 bases). The sample consisted of PBMCs or T cells enriched from blood (not recorded which). This receptor was obtained from a woman in her twenties or thirties who had been exposed to COVID-19. Here the CDR3 DNA reads TGTGCCAGCAGTTTAAGGGGTAATTCACCCCTCCACTTT. Encoded protein: CASSLRGNSPLHF.